What follows are 9 T cell receptor beta chains derived from one specimen sequenced in a study of cytomegalovirus exposure and HLA in healthy donors. A multiplex PCR was run with 60 Vbeta primers and 13 Jbeta primers. Sequencing was performed with immunoSEQ multiplex PCR; in TCRdb, only in-frame clones are kept and a portion is missing. The data contain roughly 220,000 clones, 70% to 85% of them singletons. Sequenced sample: PBMCs. The receptor set was obtained from a man aged 45-65 years in good health and CMV-seronegative.

V is TRBV7-2 and J is TRBJ2-5; TRBD2 matches 8 bases. J lost 4 bases, V lost 5 bases, and 6 bases had no gene match. Germline loops: CDR1 SGHTA, CDR2 FQGNSA. This CDR3 contains 14 residues. The DNA of the CDR3 is TGTGCCAGCAGCCCGGGGGGGTGGGGAGAGACCCAGTACTTC. Encoded protein: CASSPGGWGETQYF.

The gene calls are TRBV7-6 and TRBJ1-5; D gene uncertain. CDR1 is SGHVS, CDR2 FNYEAQ, per germline. Deletions cut 5 bases from V and 7 bases from J, with 15 bases between. CDR3 length: 14 residues. This chain's CDR3 is CASSTDLGQQPQHF. The DNA of the CDR3 is TGTGCCAGCAGCACCGACCTTGGGCAACAGCCCCAGCATTTT.

The gene calls are TRBV5-1 and TRBJ2-1; 9 bases are shared with TRBD2. The V gene's germline CDR1 is SGHRS and CDR2 YFSETQ. This CDR3 contains 14 residues. The V segment lost 0 bases and the J segment 9 bases; nucleotides outside the gene matches: 4. CDR3 amino acids: CASSLEAGGGEQFF. In nucleotides, the CDR3 is TGCGCCAGCAGCTTGGAGGCGGGAGGGGGTGAGCAGTTCTTC. Full variable domain (remainder filled in from reference TRBV5-1 and TRBJ2-1): KAGVTQTPRYLIKTRGQQVTLSCSPISGHRSVSWYQQTPGQGLQFLFEYFSETQRNKGNFPGRFSGRQFSNSRSEMNVSTLELGDSALYLCASSLEAGGGEQFFGPGTRLTVL.

The chain uses TRBV6-5 and TRBJ1-6; 10 bases align to TRBD1. The length of the CDR3 is 15 residues. Germline assignment: CDR1 MNHEY and CDR2 SVGAGI. The V and J ends lost 6 bases and 14 bases, in that order; junction bases with no gene match: 13. This chain's CDR3 is CASSPPTGQGKSLHF. The CDR3 region has the DNA TGTGCCAGCAGCCCCCCGACGGGACAGGGGAAATCCCTCCACTTT.

In this sample, this clone turned up a few times. The chain employs TRBV28 and TRBJ1-2, with D unresolved. Trimming removed 6 bases from V and 7 bases from J, with 12 bases in between. CDR3 length: 12 residues. The germline gives CDR1 MDHEN, CDR2 SYDVKM. The CDR3 sequence is CASSPDGGGYTF. Here the CDR3 DNA reads TGTGCCAGCAGCCCGGATGGAGGTGGCTACACCTTC.

This clone was observed once. The genes are TRBV15 and TRBJ2-1, with TRBD1 as a possible D gene (6 bases). V lost 1 base and J lost 0, with 19 bases in between. Per germline, CDR1 LNHNV and CDR2 YYDKDF (reference sequence). The CDR3 has 19 amino acids. CDR3 bases: TGTGCCACCAGCAGAGGGCCCCCGACAGGCCAGGGCTCCTACAATGAGCAGTTCTTC. Its protein product is CATSRGPPTGQGSYNEQFF.

This chain connects TRBV18 to TRBJ1-1; D call uncertain. Germline-derived CDR1 and CDR2 are KGHSH and LQKENI. This CDR3 contains 13 residues. V shed 3 bases and J shed 0 bases, with 5 bases lying between them. The CDR3 sequence is CASSPSLNTEAFF. CDR3 DNA: TGTGCCAGCTCACCTTCGTTGAACACTGAAGCTTTCTTT. Supplemented by reference TRBV18 and TRBJ1-1, the full variable domain reads NAGVMQNPRHLVRRRGQEARLRCSPMKGHSHVYWYRQLPEEGLKFMVYLQKENIIDESGMPKERFSAEFPKEGPSILRIQQVVRGDSAAYFCASSPSLNTEAFFGQGTRLTVV.

This clone has just one count. The chain employs TRBV5-1 and TRBJ2-7; tentatively, D is TRBD1 (5 bases). Germline CDR1 is SGHRS and CDR2 is YFSETQ. CDR3 length equals 12 residues. Trimming removed 7 bases from V and 2 bases from J, with 10 bases in between. The CDR3 DNA follows: TGCGCCAGCGCCGACAGCGCCTACGAGCAGTACTTC. This encodes CASADSAYEQYF. The full variable domain, completed using reference TRBV5-1 and TRBJ2-7, is KAGVTQTPRYLIKTRGQQVTLSCSPISGHRSVSWYQQTPGQGLQFLFEYFSETQRNKGNFPGRFSGRQFSNSRSEMNVSTLELGDSALYLCASADSAYEQYFGPGTRLTVT.

The chain joins TRBV7-9 to TRBJ2-2; 15 positions agree with TRBD2. Germline V gives CDR1 SEHNR, CDR2 FQNEAQ (reference sequence). With V trimmed by 5 bases and J by 5 bases, 9 bases remained unmatched. This CDR3 has 18 amino acids. As DNA, the CDR3 is TGTGCCAGCAGCCGAAGTGGACTAGCGGGAGGGGAAACCGGGGAGCTGTTTTTT. Residues: CASSRSGLAGGETGELFF.